This T cell receptor (beta chain) was captured by sequencing in a study of beta chain features in type 1 diabetes. Study context: Healthy donors, compared against patients, showed similar age, gender and cell yields.

Investigators reverse transcribed all isolated RNA, so they sequenced expressed TCRB transcripts. Produced via immunoSEQ multiplex PCR; TCRdb's table is partial and in-frame only. The sample lists some 350,000 clones, about 13% occurring once. Study observations and caveats: Researchers report that Type 1 diabetes patients had moderately but significantly shorter TCRB CDR3s across all four CD4+ subsets.

About this clone itself: The antigen is not known.

Between the trimmed V and J ends, which lost 7 bases and 1 base, there was a span of 11 bases. Germline V gives CDR1 MDHEN, CDR2 SYDVKM. The CDR3 sequence is 13 residues long. The sequenced material came from naive CD4+ T cells from blood. The gene calls are TRBV28 and TRBJ2-7; D perhaps matches TRBD1 (5 bases). The clonotype comes from a woman under 30 with type 1 diabetes. The CDR3 reads CASMNRISYEQYF. CDR3 sequence (DNA): TGTGCCAGCATGAACAGGATTTCCTACGAGCAGTACTTC.